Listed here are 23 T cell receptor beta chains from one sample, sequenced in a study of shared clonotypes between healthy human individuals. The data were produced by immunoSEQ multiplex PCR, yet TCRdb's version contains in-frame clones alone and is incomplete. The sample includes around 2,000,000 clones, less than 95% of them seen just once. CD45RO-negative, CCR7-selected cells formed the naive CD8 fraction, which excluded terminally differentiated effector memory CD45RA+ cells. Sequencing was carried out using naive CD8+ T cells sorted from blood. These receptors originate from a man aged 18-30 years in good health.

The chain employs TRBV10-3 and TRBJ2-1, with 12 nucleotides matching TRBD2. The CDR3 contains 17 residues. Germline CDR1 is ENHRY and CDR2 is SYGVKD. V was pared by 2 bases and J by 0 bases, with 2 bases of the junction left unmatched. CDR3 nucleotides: TGTGCCATCAGTGAGGTGACTAGCGGGAGCTCCTACAATGAGCAGTTCTTC. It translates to CAISEVTSGSSYNEQFF.

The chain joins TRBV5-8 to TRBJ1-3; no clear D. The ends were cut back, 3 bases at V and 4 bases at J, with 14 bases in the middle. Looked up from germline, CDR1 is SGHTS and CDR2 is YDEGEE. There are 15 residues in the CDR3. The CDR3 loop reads CASSYWMGSGNTIYF. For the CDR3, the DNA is TGTGCCAGCAGCTATTGGATGGGATCGGGAAACACCATATATTTT. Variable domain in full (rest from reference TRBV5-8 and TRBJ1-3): EAGVTQSPTHLIKTRGQQATLRCSPISGHTSVYWYQQALGLGLQFLLWYDEGEERNRGNFPPRFSGRQFPNYSSELNVNALELEDSALYLCASSYWMGSGNTIYFGEGSWLTVV.

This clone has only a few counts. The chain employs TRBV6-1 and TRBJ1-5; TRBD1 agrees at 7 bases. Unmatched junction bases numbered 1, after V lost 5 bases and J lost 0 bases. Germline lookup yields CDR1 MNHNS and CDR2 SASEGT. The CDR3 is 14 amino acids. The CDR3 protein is CASSTGVSNQPQHF. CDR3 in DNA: TGTGCCAGCAGTACAGGGGTTAGCAATCAGCCCCAGCATTTT.

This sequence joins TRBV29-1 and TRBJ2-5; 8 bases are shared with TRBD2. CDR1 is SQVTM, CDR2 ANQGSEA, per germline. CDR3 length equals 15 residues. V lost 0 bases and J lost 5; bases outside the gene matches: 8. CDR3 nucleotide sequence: TGCAGCGTTGAAGACCCAAGCGGGAGAGGGGAGACCCAGTACTTC. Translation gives CSVEDPSGRGETQYF.

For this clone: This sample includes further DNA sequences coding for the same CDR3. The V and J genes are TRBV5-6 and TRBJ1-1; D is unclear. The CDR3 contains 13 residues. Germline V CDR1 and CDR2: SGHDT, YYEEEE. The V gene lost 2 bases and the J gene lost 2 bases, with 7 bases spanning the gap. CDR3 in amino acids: CASSLGGNTEAFF. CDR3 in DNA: TGTGCCAGCAGCTTAGGCGGTAACACTGAAGCTTTCTTT.

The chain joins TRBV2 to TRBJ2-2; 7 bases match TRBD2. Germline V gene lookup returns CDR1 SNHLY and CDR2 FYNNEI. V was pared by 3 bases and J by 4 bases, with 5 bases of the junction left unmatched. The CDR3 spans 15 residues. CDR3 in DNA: TGTGCCAGCAGTGAGGGCGGGAGTCTCACCGGGGAGCTGTTTTTT. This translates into CASSEGGSLTGELFF.

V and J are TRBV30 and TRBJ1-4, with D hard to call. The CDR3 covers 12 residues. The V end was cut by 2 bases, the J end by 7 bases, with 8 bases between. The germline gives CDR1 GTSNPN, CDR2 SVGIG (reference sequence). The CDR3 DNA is TGTGCCTGGAGTCGAAGTGGTGAAAAACTGTTTTTT. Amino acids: CAWSRSGEKLFF.

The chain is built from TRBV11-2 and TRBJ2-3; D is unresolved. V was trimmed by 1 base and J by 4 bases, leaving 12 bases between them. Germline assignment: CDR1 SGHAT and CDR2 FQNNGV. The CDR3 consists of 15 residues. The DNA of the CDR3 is TGTGCCAGCAGCTTAGCTCCGACTGGGGCAGATACGCAGTATTTT. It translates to CASSLAPTGADTQYF.

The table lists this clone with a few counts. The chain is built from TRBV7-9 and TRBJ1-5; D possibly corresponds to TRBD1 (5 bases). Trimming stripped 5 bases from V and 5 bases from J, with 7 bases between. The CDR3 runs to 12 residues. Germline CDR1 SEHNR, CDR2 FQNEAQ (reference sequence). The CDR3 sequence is CASSMGDQPQHF. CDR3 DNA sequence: TGTGCCAGCAGCATGGGGGATCAGCCCCAGCATTTT.

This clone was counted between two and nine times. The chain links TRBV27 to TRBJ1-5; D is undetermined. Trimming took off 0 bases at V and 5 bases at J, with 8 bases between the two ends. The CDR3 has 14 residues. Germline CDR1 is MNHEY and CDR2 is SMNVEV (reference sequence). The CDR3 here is CASSLSVGYQPQHF. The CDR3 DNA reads TGTGCCAGCAGTTTATCTGTGGGGTATCAGCCCCAGCATTTT.

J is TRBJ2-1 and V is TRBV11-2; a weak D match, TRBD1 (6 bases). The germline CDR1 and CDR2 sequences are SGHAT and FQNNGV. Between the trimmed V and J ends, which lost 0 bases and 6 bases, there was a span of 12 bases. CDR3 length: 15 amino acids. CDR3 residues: CASSLETGNANEQFF. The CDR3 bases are TGTGCCAGCAGCTTAGAAACAGGGAACGCCAATGAGCAGTTCTTC.

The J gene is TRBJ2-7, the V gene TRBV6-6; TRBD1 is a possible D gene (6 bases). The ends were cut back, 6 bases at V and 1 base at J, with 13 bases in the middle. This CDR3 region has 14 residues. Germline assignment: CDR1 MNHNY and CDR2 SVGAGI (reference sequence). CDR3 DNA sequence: TGTGCCAGCAGCCCGTCCGGACAGTCCTACGAGCAGTACTTC. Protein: CASSPSGQSYEQYF.

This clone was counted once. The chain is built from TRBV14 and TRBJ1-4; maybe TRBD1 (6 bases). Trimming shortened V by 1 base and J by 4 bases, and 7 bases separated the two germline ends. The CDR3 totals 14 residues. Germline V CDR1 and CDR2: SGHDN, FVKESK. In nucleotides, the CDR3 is TGTGCCAGCAGCCAAGCCAGGGGTAATGAAAAACTGTTTTTT. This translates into CASSQARGNEKLFF. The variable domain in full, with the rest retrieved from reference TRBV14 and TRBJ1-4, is EAGVTQFPSHSVIEKGQTVTLRCDPISGHDNLYWYRRVMGKEIKFLLHFVKESKQDESGMPNNRFLAERTGGTYSTLKVQPAELEDSGVYFCASSQARGNEKLFFGSGTQLSVL.

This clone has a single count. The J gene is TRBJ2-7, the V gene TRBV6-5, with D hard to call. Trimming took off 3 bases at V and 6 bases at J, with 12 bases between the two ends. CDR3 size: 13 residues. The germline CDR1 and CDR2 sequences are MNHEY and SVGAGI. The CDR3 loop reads CASSYTTSSEQYF. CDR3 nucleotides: TGTGCCAGCAGTTATACTACCTCTAGCGAGCAGTACTTC.

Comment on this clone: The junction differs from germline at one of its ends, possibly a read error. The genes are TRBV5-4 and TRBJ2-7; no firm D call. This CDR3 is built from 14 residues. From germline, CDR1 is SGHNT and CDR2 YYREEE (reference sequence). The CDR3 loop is CASSLEGFSHEQYF. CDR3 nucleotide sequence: TGTGCCAGCAGCTTAGAAGGGTTCTCCCACGAGCAGTACTTC. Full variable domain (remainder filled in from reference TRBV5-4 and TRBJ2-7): ETGVTQSPTHLIKTRGQQVTLRCSSQSGHNTVSWYQQALGQGPQFIFQYYREEENGRGNFPPRFSGLQFPNYSSELNVNALELDDSALYLCASSLEGFSHEQYFGPGTRLTVT.

The CDR3: CASSGLGIETQYF. The CDR3 DNA sequence: TGTGCCAGCAGTGGACTAGGTATAGAGACCCAGTACTTC. J is TRBJ2-5 and V is TRBV6-5, with TRBD2 matching 7 bases. Germline CDR1 and CDR2: MNHEY and SVGAGI. V lost 5 bases and J lost 4; bases outside the gene matches: 4. CDR3 length equals 13 residues.

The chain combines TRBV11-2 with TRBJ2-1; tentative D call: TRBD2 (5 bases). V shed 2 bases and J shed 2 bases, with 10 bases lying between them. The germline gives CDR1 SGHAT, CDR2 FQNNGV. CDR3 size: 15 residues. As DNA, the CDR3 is TGTGCCAGCAGCTTACCGGGAATAGCCTACAATGAGCAGTTCTTC. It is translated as CASSLPGIAYNEQFF.

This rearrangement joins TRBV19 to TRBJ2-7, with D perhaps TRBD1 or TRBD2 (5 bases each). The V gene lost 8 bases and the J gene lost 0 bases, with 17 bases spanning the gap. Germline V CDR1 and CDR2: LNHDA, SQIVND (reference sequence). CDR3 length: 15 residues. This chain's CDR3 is CASSGASLLSYEQYF. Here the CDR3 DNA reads TGTGCCAGTTCCGGGGCGTCACTACTCTCCTACGAGCAGTACTTC. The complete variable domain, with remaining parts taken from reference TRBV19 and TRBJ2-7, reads DGGITQSPKYLFRKEGQNVTLSCEQNLNHDAMYWYRQDPGQGLRLIYYSQIVNDFQKGDIAEGYSVSREKKESFPLTVTSAQKNPTAFYLCASSGASLLSYEQYFGPGTRLTVT.

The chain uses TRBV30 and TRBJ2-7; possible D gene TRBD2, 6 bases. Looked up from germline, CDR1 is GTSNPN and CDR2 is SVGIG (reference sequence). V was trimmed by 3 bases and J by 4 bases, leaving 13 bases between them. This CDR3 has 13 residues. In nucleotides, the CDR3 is TGTGCCTGGAGCCTGTCGGAGGGGTACGAGCAGTACTTC. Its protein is CAWSLSEGYEQYF.

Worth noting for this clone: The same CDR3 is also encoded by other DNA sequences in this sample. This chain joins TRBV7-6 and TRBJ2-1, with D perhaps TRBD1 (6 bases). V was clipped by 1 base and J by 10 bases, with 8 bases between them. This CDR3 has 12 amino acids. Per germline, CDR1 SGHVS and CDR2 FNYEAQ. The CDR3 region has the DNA TGTGCCAGCAGCTTAGGTGGGACAGAGCAGTTCTTC. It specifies CASSLGGTEQFF.

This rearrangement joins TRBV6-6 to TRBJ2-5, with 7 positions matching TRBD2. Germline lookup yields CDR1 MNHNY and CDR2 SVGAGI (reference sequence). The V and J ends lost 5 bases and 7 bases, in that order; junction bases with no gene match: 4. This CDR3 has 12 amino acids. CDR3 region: CASSLTGGTQYF. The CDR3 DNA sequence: TGTGCCAGCAGTCTAACGGGGGGGACCCAGTACTTC.

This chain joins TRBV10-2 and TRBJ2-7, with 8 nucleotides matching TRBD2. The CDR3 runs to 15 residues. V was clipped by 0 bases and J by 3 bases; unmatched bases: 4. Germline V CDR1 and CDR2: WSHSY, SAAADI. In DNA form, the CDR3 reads TGCGCCAGCAGTGAGTCAATTAGCGGGATCTACGAGCAGTACTTC. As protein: CASSESISGIYEQYF.

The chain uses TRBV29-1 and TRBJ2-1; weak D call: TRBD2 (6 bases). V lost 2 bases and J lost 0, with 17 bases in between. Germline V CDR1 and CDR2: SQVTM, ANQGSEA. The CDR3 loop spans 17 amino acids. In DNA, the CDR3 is TGCAGCGTTGAATCGAGGGGCCTAGCGTACTCCTACAATGAGCAGTTCTTC. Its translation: CSVESRGLAYSYNEQFF.